This T cell receptor (beta chain) emerged from a study of OX40 agonist ivuxolimab in advanced cancers. Some clones are missing from TCRdb's copy, which holds only in-frame ones; the method was immunoSEQ multiplex PCR. The table includes tens of thousands of clones, around 90% detected once. Findings of the study overall: Patients who responded partially at 0.1-3.0 mg/kg showed clonal expansion ranking among the lowest.

A note on this clone: Its antigen is still unknown.

This CDR3 is built from 16 residues. Germline assignment: CDR1 SGHNT and CDR2 YYREEE (reference sequence). After removal of 2 bases from V and 5 bases from J, the junction contained 9 bases not matched to a gene. The genes are TRBV5-4 and TRBJ1-4, with 7 bases aligning to TRBD1. The input for sequencing was CD4+ or CD8+ T cells sorted from blood, taken in a trial of the OX40 agonist ivuxolimab. The clonotype was recovered from an adult with an advanced solid tumor such as melanoma, head and neck, liver or kidney cancer. CDR3 sequence (DNA): TGTGCCAGCAGCTTTAGCCCGGACAGGACGAATGAAAAACTGTTTTTT. Translating it yields CASSFSPDRTNEKLFF.